The sample holds many counts of the clone carrying this T cell receptor beta chain. The target antigen is unknown. Sorting based on CD45RO/CCR7/CD25/CD127/CD95/CD27 separated CD4+ naive, central memory, regulatory and stem cell-like memory cells. The record originates from a study of beta chain features in type 1 diabetes. The V end was cut by 1 base, the J end by 12 bases, with 11 bases between. Germline V gene sequence: CDR1 LNHNV, CDR2 YYDKDF (reference sequence). CDR3 size: 12 residues. As every portion of the isolated RNA was reverse transcribed, the sequencing read expressed TCRB transcripts. Profiled with immunoSEQ multiplex PCR; TCRdb holds only in-frame clones, not every one. The table records around 300,000 clones, 7.5% to 9.5% of them present only once. Study-wide results and limits: There were fewer insertions and more deletions at the VDJ junctions of type 1 diabetes patients. Naive, central memory and Treg TCRB repertoires seemed to resemble each other more closely in patients than they did in healthy donors. Across all four CD4+ subsets, people with type 1 diabetes showed modestly shorter TCRB CDR3s.

This clonotype was obtained from a woman aged 18-29 years in good health. Sequencing was carried out using central memory CD4+ T cells from blood. The gene calls are TRBV15 and TRBJ2-3, with D unclear. Here the CDR3 reads CATSRANWKQYF. The CDR3 nucleotides read TGTGCCACCAGCAGAGCCAACTGGAAACAGTATTTT.